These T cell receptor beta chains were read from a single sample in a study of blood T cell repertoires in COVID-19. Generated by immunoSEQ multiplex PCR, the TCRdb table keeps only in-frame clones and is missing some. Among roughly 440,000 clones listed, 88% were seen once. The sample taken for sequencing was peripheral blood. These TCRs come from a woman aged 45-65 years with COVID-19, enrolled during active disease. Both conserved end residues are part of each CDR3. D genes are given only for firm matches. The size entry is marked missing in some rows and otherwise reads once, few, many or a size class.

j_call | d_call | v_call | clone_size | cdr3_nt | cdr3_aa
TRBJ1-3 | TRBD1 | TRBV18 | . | TGTGCCAGCTCAACCGGGACAGACCCCTTACGCACCATATATTTT | CASSTGTDPLRTIYF
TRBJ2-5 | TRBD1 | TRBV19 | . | TGTGCCAGTAGTATAGACGCCGGGGACAGGGTCTACGGAGAGACCCAGTACTTC | CASSIDAGDRVYGETQYF
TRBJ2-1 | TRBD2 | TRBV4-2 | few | TGTGCCACGACCTTGGGCAGCGGGGAAGGGAATGAGCAGTTCTTC | CATTLGSGEGNEQFF
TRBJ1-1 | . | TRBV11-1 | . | TGTGCCAGCATGAGAAGTGAGACTGAAGCTTTCTTT | CASMRSETEAFF
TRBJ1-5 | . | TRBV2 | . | TGTGCCAGCAGTCGACAGGATCAGCCCCAGCATTTT | CASSRQDQPQHF
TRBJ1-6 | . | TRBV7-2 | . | TGTGCCAGCAGCTTGGGGCAGGGATATAATTCACCCCTCCACTTT | CASSLGQGYNSPLHF
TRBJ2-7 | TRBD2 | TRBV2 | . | TGTGCCAGCCGGGACTACCTCCCTGAGCAGTACTTC | CASRDYLPEQYF
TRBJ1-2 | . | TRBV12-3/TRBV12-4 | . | TGTGCCAGCAGCGGGACATCATACTATGGCTACACCTTC | CASSGTSYYGYTF
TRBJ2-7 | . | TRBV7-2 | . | TGTGCCAGCAGCACAGGACAGTTGATTGGCGAGCAGTACTTC | CASSTGQLIGEQYF
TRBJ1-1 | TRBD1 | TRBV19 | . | TGTGCCAGTAGTGAAATTGGACAGGGCTTCACTGAAGCTTTCTTT | CASSEIGQGFTEAFF
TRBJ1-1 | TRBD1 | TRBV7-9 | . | TGTGCCAGCAGCCCGGGGACAGGGGTTAACACTGAAGCTTTCTTT | CASSPGTGVNTEAFF
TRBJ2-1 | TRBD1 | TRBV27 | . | TGTGCCACCTCGGACAGGGAATCCTACAATGAGCAGTTCTTC | CATSDRESYNEQFF
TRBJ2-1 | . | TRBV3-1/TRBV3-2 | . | TGTGCCAGCAGCCCCACGGCGGGTTCCTACAATGAGCAGTTCTTC | CASSPTAGSYNEQFF
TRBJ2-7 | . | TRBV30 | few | TGTGCCTGGAGTGGTTGGGGGCCCTACGAGCAGTACTTC | CAWSGWGPYEQYF
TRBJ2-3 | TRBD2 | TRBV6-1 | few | TGTGCCAGCAGTGAAGCCGTTAACCCACTAGCGGGGGGTCGGGATACGCAGTATTTT | CASSEAVNPLAGGRDTQYF
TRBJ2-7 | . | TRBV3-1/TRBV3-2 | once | TGTGCCAGCAGCCAAGATCCGAACGCTCAGATGGAGCAGTACTTC | CASSQDPNAQMEQYF
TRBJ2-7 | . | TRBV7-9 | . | TGTGCCAGCAGCTTAGGTAGGGGATCAACCTACGAGCAGTACTTC | CASSLGRGSTYEQYF
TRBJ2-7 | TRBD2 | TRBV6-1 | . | TGTGCCAGCAGTGAACTAGCGGGGGGTATCTCCTACGAGCAGTACTTC | CASSELAGGISYEQYF
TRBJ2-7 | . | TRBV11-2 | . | TGTGCCAGCAGCTTGGGGACAAAGGTTAAGCAGTACTTC | CASSLGTKVKQYF
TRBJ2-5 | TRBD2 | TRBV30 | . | TGTGCCTGGAGCAGGACTAGCGGGGGGGCGGGTTTTGGGACCCAGTACTTC | CAWSRTSGGAGFGTQYF
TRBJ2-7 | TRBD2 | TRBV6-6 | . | TGTGCCACAAGCGGGGCCCGCTACGAGCAGTACTTC | CATSGARYEQYF
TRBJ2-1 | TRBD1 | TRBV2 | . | TGTGCCAGCAGTGAAGCCCCCGAGGCCAGGGGGTCTGATGAGCAGTTCTTC | CASSEAPEARGSDEQFF
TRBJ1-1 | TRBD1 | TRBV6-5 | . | TGTGCCAGCAGTCGGACAGGGGGCATGAACACTGAAGCTTTCTTT | CASSRTGGMNTEAFF
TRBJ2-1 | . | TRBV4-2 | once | TGTGCCAGCAGCCAAGCCCCCGGAGATGGTCGCAATGAGCAGTTCTTC | CASSQAPGDGRNEQFF
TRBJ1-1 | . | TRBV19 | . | TGTGCCAGTATCCAGGGGACGGTCACTGAAGCTTTCTTT | CASIQGTVTEAFF
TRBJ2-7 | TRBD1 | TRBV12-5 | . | TGTGCTAGTGGTTTGGTACTTGTCGGGACAGGGAACCCCAGCCCATCCTACGAGCAGTACTTC | CASGLVLVGTGNPSPSYEQYF
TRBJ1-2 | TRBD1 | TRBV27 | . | TGTGCCAGCAGTCCTGGACAGGGGGGATCATATGGCTACACCTTC | CASSPGQGGSYGYTF
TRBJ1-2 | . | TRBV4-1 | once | TGCGCCAGCAGCCAAGCGTCGGGCTACACCTTC | CASSQASGYTF
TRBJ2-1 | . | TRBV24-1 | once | TGTGCCACCAGTGCCGAGCTAAACAATGAGCAGTTCTTC | CATSAELNNEQFF
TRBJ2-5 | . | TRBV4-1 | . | TGCGCCAGCAGCCAAGAGGGCTTACCCGGCGAGACCCAGTACTTC | CASSQEGLPGETQYF
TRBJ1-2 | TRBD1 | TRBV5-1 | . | TGCGCCAGCAGCACGGACAGGGGGTACTATGGCTACACCTTC | CASSTDRGYYGYTF